The following is a TCR beta chain sequence with its context. Its antigen is unknown. The sample originates from a study of T cell responses to AZD1222 COVID-19 vaccine. Broader study findings: White British ancestry dominated among donors, who included more females, and clonal diversity was possibly underestimated. Regions 160-218 and 743-854 held dominance among vaccine-associated CD4 TCRs, which spanned spike.

Germline V gene data show CDR1 as MNHEY and CDR2 as SMNVEV (reference sequence). Trimming pared 9 bases from V and 4 bases from J, leaving 19 bases between. This CDR3 has 15 amino acids. Method: immunoSEQ multiplex PCR; TCRdb's copy keeps in-frame clones and lacks some. This table holds 95,000 to 150,000 clones, around 91% found once. The material was peripheral blood, obtained on day 0 of AZD1222 vaccination. J is TRBJ1-5 and V is TRBV27, with TRBD1 as a possible D gene (6 bases). This clonotype originated in an adult in good health. The CDR3 loop is CASGTRREGNQPQHF. The CDR3 DNA reads as TGTGCCAGTGGGACAAGGAGGGAGGGGAATCAGCCCCAGCATTTT.